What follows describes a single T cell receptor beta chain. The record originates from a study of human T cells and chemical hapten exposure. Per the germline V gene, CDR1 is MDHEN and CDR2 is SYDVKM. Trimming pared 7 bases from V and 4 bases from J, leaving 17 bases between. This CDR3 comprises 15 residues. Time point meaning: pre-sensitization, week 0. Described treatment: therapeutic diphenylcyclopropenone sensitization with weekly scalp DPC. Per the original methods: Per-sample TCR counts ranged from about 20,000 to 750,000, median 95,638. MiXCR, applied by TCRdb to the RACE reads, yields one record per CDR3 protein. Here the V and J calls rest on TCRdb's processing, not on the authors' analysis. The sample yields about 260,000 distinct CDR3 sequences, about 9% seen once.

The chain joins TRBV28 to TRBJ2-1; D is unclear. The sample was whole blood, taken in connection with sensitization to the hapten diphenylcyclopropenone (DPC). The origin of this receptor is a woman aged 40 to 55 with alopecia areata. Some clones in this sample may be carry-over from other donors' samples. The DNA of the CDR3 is TGTGCCAGCACCCAAGCCCCAGCTGAATACAATGAGCAGTTCTTC. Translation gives CASTQAPAEYNEQFF. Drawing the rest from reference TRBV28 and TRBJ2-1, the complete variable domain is DVKVTQSSRYLVKRTGEKVFLECVQDMDHENMFWYRQDPGLGLRLIYFSYDVKMKEKGDIPEGYSVSREKKERFSLILESASTNQTSMYLCASTQAPAEYNEQFFGPGTRLTVL.